This TCR beta chain was identified during a study of cytomegalovirus exposure and HLA in healthy donors. The PCR made use of 60 Vbeta and 13 Jbeta primers. The assay was immunoSEQ multiplex PCR, and TCRdb's table has in-frame clones only and misses some. The sample includes under 200,000 clones, roughly 80% of them seen just once. Between the trimmed V and J ends, which lost 4 bases and 10 bases, there was a span of 14 bases. CDR1 and CDR2 from the germline V gene are LNHDA and SQIVND (reference sequence). This CDR3 spans 14 amino acids. This TCR was recovered from a woman aged 25 to 39 in good health and CMV-seropositive. The chain is built from TRBV19 and TRBJ1-6; possible D gene TRBD1, 5 bases. Sequenced sample: PBMCs. CDR3 loop: CASSTRAGESPLHF. Written as DNA, the CDR3 is TGTGCCAGTAGTACCAGGGCGGGGGAATCACCCCTCCACTTT. The variable domain in full, completed from reference TRBV19 and TRBJ1-6, reads DGGITQSPKYLFRKEGQNVTLSCEQNLNHDAMYWYRQDPGQGLRLIYYSQIVNDFQKGDIAEGYSVSREKKESFPLTVTSAQKNPTAFYLCASSTRAGESPLHFGNGTRLTVT.